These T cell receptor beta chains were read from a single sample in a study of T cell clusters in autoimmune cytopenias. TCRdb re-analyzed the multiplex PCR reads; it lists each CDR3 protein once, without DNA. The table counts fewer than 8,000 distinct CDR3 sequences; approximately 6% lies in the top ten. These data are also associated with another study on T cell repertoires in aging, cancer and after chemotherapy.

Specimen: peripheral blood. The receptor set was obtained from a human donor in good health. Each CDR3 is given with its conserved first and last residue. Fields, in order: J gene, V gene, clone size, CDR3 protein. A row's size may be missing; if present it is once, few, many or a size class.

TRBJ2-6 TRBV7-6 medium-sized CASSSDPTGANVLTF
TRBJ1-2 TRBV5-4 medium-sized CASSLYGPNYGYTF
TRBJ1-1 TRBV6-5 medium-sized CASRLTGNTEAFF
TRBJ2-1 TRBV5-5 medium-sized CASSPRWGYNEQFF
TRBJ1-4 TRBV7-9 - CASSLRRRNEKLFF
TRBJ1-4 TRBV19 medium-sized CATGFREKLFF
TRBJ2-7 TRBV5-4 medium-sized CASSLQPPGEQYF
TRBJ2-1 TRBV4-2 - CASSRSTGEATSYNEQFF
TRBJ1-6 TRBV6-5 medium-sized CASSYRGQGNSPLHF
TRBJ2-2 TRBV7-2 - CASSLIRVSTGELFF
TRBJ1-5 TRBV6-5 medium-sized CASSSQGNQPQHF
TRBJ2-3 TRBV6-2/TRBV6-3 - CASSAFGTSGGAQTDTQYF
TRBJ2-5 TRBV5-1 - CASSSGQAQETQYF
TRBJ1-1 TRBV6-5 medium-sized CASKTGATDTEAFF
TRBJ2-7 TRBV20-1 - CSAGGGGEQYF
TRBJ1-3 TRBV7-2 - CASSLVGSGNTIYF
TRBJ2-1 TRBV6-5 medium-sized CASSYSGNSYNEQFF
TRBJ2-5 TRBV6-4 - CATGTGGSETQYF
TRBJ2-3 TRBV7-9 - CASSLAHPDTQYF
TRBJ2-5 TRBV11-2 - CASGYTTGVETQYF
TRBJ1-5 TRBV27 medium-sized CASSRVFGQPQHF
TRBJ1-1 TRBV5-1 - CASSLGGSWGRDTEAFF
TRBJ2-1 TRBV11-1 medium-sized CASRRTRGGEQFF
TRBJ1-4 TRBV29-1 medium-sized CSVLRGVGLFF
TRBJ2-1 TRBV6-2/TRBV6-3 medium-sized CASSYSERGYEQFF
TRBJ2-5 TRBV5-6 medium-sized CASSLRLAGGGETQYF
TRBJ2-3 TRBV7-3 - CASSKDRVGGDTQYF